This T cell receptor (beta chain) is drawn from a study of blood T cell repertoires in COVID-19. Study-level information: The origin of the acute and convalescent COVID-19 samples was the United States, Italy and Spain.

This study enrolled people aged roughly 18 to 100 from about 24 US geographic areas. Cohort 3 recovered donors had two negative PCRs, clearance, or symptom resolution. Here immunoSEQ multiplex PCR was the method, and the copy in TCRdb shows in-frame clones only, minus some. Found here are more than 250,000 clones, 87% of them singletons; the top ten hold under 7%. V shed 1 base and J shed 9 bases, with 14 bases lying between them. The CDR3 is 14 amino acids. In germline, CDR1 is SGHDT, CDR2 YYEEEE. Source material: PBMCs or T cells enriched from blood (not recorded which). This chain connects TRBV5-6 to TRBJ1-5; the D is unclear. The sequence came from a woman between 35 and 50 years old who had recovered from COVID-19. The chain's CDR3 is CASSLKGRDRPQHF. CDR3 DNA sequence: TGTGCCAGCAGCTTGAAGGGCCGGGATAGGCCCCAGCATTTT.